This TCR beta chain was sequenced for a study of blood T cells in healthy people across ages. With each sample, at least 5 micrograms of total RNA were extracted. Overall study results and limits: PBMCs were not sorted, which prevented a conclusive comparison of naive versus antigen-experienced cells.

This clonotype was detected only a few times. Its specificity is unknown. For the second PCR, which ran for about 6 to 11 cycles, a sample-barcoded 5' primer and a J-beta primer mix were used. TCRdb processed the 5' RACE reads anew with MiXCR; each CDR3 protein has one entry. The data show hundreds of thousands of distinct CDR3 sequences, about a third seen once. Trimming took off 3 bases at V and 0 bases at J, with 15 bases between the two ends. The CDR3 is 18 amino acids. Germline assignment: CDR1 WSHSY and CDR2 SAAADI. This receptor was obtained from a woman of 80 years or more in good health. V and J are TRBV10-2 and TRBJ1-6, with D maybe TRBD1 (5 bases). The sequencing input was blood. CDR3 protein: CASSETGGSSSYNSPLHF. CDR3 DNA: TGCGCCAGCAGTGAAACTGGGGGGTCGAGCTCCTATAATTCACCCCTCCACTTT.